This TCR beta chain was retrieved from a study of blood T cell repertoires in COVID-19. For the study at large: Specimens from acute and convalescent COVID-19 originated in the United States, Italy and Spain. Nucleic acid was either cDNA or gDNA, and it came from T cells, B-cell-depleted T cells, or PBMCs.

Study processing details: Scientists estimated how many nucleated cells there were by amplifying reference gene primers. Profiled with immunoSEQ multiplex PCR; TCRdb holds only in-frame clones, not every one. The V and J calls and clone size were taken over from that table, and D and trimming were inferred from the DNA. The top ten clones hold 5% of a sample with 130,000 to 150,000 clones, roughly 77% of them seen once. Trimming took 2 bases from V and 7 from J; bases not matched to a gene: 5. CDR1 and CDR2 (germline): SGHRS, YFSETQ. This CDR3 region has 13 residues. A Seattle source enrolled patients during active infection and followed them longitudinally.

Sequencing was done on a sample of peripheral blood. The TCR was taken from a woman in her seventies with COVID-19, enrolled during active disease. The rearrangement links TRBV5-1 to TRBJ1-2, with TRBD1 identical over 7 bases. CDR3 sequence (DNA): TGCGCCAGCAGCTTTCGACAGGGATCTGGCTACACCTTC. Its protein product is CASSFRQGSGYTF.